The next 3 T cell receptor beta chains were all read from a single sample in a study of blood T cell repertoires in COVID-19. Using immunoSEQ multiplex PCR, the repertoire was profiled, and TCRdb retains in-frame clones only, with some absent. Here the sample spans approximately 200,000 clones, 86% being singletons. Sequencing was performed on PBMCs or T cells enriched from blood (not recorded which). The receptors shown here come from a woman younger than 45 who had recovered from COVID-19.

Points on this clone: The same CDR3 can be traced to other DNA sequences in this sample. This chain joins TRBV27 and TRBJ2-5, with 10 bases that match TRBD1. The CDR3 is made up of 14 amino acids. From germline, CDR1 is MNHEY and CDR2 SMNVEV (reference sequence). V lost 4 bases to trimming and J lost 2 bases; unmatched junction nucleotides: 1. The CDR3 loop is CASSSGQGQETQYF. The CDR3 bases are TGTGCCAGCAGTTCGGGACAGGGGCAAGAGACCCAGTACTTC.

The genes are TRBV7-3 and TRBJ2-1; 9 nucleotides align to TRBD1. The germline CDR1 and CDR2 sequences are SGHTA and FQGTGA. Losses at the gene ends were 5 bases for V and 8 bases for J; bases not matched to a gene: 10. This CDR3 region has 15 residues. The CDR3 loop reads CASSVGQGDLDEQFF. CDR3 bases: TGTGCCAGCAGCGTGGGACAGGGAGATTTAGATGAGCAGTTCTTC.

The CDR3 reads CASRRHSALIIRLNTEAFF. As DNA, the CDR3 is TGTGCCAGCAGGCGACATTCTGCGTTGATAATCCGATTAAACACTGAAGCTTTCTTT. V usage is TRBV6-6 and J usage is TRBJ1-1; D gene ambiguous. Germline CDR1 is MNHNY and CDR2 is SVGAGI (reference sequence). The CDR3 contains 19 residues. The V end was cut by 6 bases, the J end by 2 bases, with 28 bases between.